This TCR beta chain was found in a study of T cell responses to AZD1222 COVID-19 vaccine. Across the whole study: Pooling of second doses given at about 4 or about 12 weeks was done. Study results and caveats: Spike was spanned by vaccine-associated CD4 TCRs, which were dominant at 160-218 and 743-854. Among those given AZD1222, only five or six were seropositive at baseline.

Unmatched junction bases numbered 15, after V lost 1 base and J lost 8 bases. The germline V gene has CDR1 SGHTA and CDR2 FQGNSA. The CDR3 is 17 residues long. Method: immunoSEQ multiplex PCR; TCRdb's copy keeps in-frame clones and lacks some. The sample shows fewer than 120,000 clones, about nine tenths of them seen only once. Comments on this clone: Its antigen is not known.

The V and J genes are TRBV7-2 and TRBJ1-2, with TRBD1 identical over 8 bases. The source material was peripheral blood, sampled on day 0 of AZD1222 vaccination. This clonotype was sampled from an adult in good health. The CDR3 DNA follows: TGTGCCAGCAGCTTAGGGCTTCGCGAGGGACAGGCGGGGGGCTACACCTTC. Translation gives CASSLGLREGQAGGYTF. Full variable domain (missing parts from reference TRBV7-2 and TRBJ1-2): GAGVSQSPSNKVTEKGKDVELRCDPISGHTALYWYRQSLGQGLEFLIYFQGNSAPDKSGLPSDRFSAERTGGSVSTLTIQRTQQEDSAVYLCASSLGLREGQAGGYTFGSGTRLTVV.